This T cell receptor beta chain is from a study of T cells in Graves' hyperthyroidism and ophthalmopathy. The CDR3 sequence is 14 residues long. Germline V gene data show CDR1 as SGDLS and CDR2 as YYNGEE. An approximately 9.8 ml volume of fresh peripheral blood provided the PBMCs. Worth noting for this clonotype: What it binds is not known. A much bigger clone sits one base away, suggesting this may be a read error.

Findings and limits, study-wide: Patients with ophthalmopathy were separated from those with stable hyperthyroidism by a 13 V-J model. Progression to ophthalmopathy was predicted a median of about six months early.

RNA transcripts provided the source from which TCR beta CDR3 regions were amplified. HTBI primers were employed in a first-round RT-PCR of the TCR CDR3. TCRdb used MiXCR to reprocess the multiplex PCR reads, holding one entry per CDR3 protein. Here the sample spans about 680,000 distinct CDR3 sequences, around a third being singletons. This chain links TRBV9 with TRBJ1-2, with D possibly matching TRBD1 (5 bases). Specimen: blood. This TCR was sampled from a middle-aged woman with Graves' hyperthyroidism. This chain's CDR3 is CASSGRASGYGYAF. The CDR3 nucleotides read TGTGCCAGCAGCGGCAGGGCTTCCGGCTATGGCTACGCCTTC.